These T cell receptor beta chains were read from a single sample in a study of cytomegalovirus exposure and HLA in healthy donors. Method: immunoSEQ multiplex PCR; TCRdb's copy keeps in-frame clones and lacks some. This sample carries hundreds of thousands of clones, over 80% of them seen once, and the ten largest clones take about 0.77%. Sequencing was performed on PBMCs. These receptors were collected from a boy younger than 10 in good health and CMV-seronegative. CDR3s include the opening cysteine and the closing phenylalanine or tryptophan. A D gene is named only where the DNA matches it firmly. Clone size is given for some rows only: seen once, a few or many times, or a class if the clone is expanded.

j_call d_call clone_size v_call cdr3_aa cdr3_nt
TRBJ2-5 TRBD1 - TRBV5-1 CASSSGTGGSETQYF TGCGCCAGCAGCTCCGGGACAGGGGGCTCAGAGACCCAGTACTTC
TRBJ2-1 TRBD2 - TRBV27 CASSYSVPRTSGNNEQFF TGTGCCAGCAGTTACTCGGTCCCGCGGACTAGCGGGAACAATGAGCAGTTCTTC
TRBJ1-3 TRBD1 - TRBV19 CASSKGTDSGNTIYF TGTGCCAGTAGTAAGGGGACAGACTCTGGAAACACCATATATTTT
TRBJ2-1 - few TRBV5-1 CASSSQVTSNEQFF TGCGCCAGCAGCTCCCAAGTGACTAGCAATGAGCAGTTCTTC
TRBJ2-5 TRBD2 - TRBV19 CASSMPRLAGEETQYF TGTGCCAGTAGTATGCCCAGGCTAGCGGGAGAAGAGACCCAGTACTTC
TRBJ2-1 - - TRBV6-1 CASSTRQPLDEQFF TGTGCCAGCAGTACTCGACAGCCCCTGGATGAGCAGTTCTTC
TRBJ1-1 - - TRBV7-2 CASSWAASTEAFF TGTGCCAGCAGCTGGGCAGCCTCCACTGAAGCTTTCTTT
TRBJ2-2 TRBD1 once TRBV5-8 CASRTRGRLKSGELFF TGTGCCAGCAGAACCAGGGGGCGCCTAAAATCCGGGGAGCTGTTTTTT
TRBJ1-5 - - TRBV5-5 CASSLRESGQPQHF TGTGCCAGCAGCTTGCGGGAATCGGGTCAGCCCCAGCATTTT
TRBJ2-7 - - TRBV25-1 CASSGWERDYEQYF TGTGCCAGCAGCGGCTGGGAGAGGGATTACGAGCAGTACTTC
TRBJ2-1 - - TRBV27 CASSSGAAGTSYNEQFF TGTGCCAGCAGTTCGGGAGCGGCGGGGACCTCCTACAATGAGCAGTTCTTC
TRBJ1-2 - - TRBV6-6 CASSYIGDPYGYTF TGTGCCAGCAGTTACATCGGAGACCCGTATGGCTACACCTTC
TRBJ1-4 - - TRBV2 CASSVAGNFNEKLFF TGTGCCAGCAGTGTTGCAGGAAATTTTAATGAAAAACTGTTTTTT
TRBJ1-5 - - TRBV7-2 CASSQRGGPNQPQHF TGTGCCAGCAGCCAGAGGGGGGGCCCCAATCAGCCCCAGCATTTT
TRBJ2-5 TRBD2 few TRBV2 CASTEEASGQQETQYF TGTGCCAGCACCGAAGAGGCTAGCGGCCAGCAAGAGACCCAGTACTTC
TRBJ2-7 - - TRBV5-1 CASSLNGDSDEQYF TGCGCCAGCAGCTTAAACGGGGATAGCGACGAGCAGTACTTC
TRBJ2-3 - - TRBV9 CASSVEGSGGTDTQYF TGTGCCAGCAGCGTAGAGGGTAGCGGAGGCACAGATACGCAGTATTTT
TRBJ2-1 - - TRBV15 CATSRYALADNEQFF TGTGCCACCAGCAGATATGCGCTAGCCGACAATGAGCAGTTCTTC
TRBJ2-5 TRBD2 - TRBV30 CAWSVGSGRPMQETQYF TGTGCCTGGAGTGTAGGTAGCGGGAGGCCCATGCAAGAGACCCAGTACTTC
TRBJ2-5 TRBD1 - TRBV29-1 CSARLPGQGLKTQYF TGCAGCGCCCGTCTCCCGGGACAGGGGTTGAAGACCCAGTACTTC
TRBJ1-2 TRBD1 - TRBV7-3 CASSPGGDYGYTF TGTGCCAGCAGCCCAGGGGGCGACTATGGCTACACCTTC
TRBJ2-5 - - TRBV11-3 CASSLSGSEKTQYF TGTGCCAGCAGCTTATCCGGTAGCGAGAAGACCCAGTACTTC
TRBJ1-2 TRBD1 - TRBV5-4 CASSLGDSDGYTF TGTGCCAGCAGCTTGGGGGACAGTGATGGCTACACCTTC
TRBJ2-7 TRBD2 medium-sized TRBV4-1 CASSQDHGSGTNEQYF TGCGCCAGCAGCCAAGATCATGGTAGCGGGACCAACGAGCAGTACTTC
TRBJ2-7 - once TRBV7-9 CASSLARTYEQYF TGTGCCAGCAGCTTAGCTAGAACCTACGAGCAGTACTTC
TRBJ1-4 - - TRBV6-1 CASSEGWGLSNEKLFF TGTGCCAGCAGTGAAGGATGGGGGCTCTCTAATGAAAAACTGTTTTTT
TRBJ2-3 TRBD2 - TRBV2 CASSELGAGGPIDTQYF TGTGCCAGCAGCGAGCTGGGGGCGGGGGGGCCGATAGATACGCAGTATTTT
TRBJ2-3 - - TRBV5-1 CASSLASLTDTQYF TGCGCCAGCAGCTTGGCTAGTCTTACCGATACGCAGTATTTT
TRBJ2-7 TRBD1 - TRBV19 CASSMNDRGPYEQYF TGTGCCAGTAGTATGAACGACAGGGGACCCTACGAGCAGTACTTC
TRBJ2-3 TRBD2 - TRBV27 CASLEVAGGQDTQYF TGTGCCAGCCTCGAGGTAGCGGGGGGGCAAGATACGCAGTATTTT
TRBJ2-7 - - TRBV19 CASSIDPGMGRTEQYF TGTGCCAGTAGTATAGATCCAGGTATGGGCAGAACCGAGCAGTACTTC
TRBJ2-7 TRBD2 once TRBV11-2 CASFGGTNYEQYF TGTGCCAGCTTTGGGGGGACTAACTACGAGCAGTACTTC
TRBJ1-1 - - TRBV19 CATHYGPRGEAFF TGTGCCACCCACTACGGACCGCGGGGGGAAGCTTTCTTT
TRBJ2-5 TRBD2 - TRBV7-9 CASSLTSGQETQYF TGTGCCAGCAGCTTAACTAGCGGACAAGAGACCCAGTACTTC
TRBJ1-2 - - TRBV5-6 CASSLPAASVYGYTF TGTGCCAGCAGCTTGCCGGCAGCTAGCGTCTATGGCTACACCTTC
TRBJ1-5 - many TRBV6-1 CASNLGQTNQPQHF TGTGCCAGCAACCTTGGACAGACCAATCAGCCCCAGCATTTT
TRBJ1-5 - - TRBV30 CAWSVSPEGRQPQHF TGTGCCTGGAGTGTATCCCCAGAAGGGAGGCAGCCCCAGCATTTT
TRBJ1-5 - - TRBV19 CASSIDSNSNQPQHF TGTGCCAGTAGCATCGACAGTAATAGCAATCAGCCCCAGCATTTT
TRBJ2-7 TRBD1 - TRBV4-1 CASSQVVRDRAYEQYF TGCGCCAGCAGCCAAGTGGTCCGGGACAGGGCCTACGAGCAGTACTTC
TRBJ2-1 - once TRBV11-2 CASSRMTENNEQFF TGTGCCAGCAGCCGCATGACTGAAAACAATGAGCAGTTCTTC
TRBJ1-5 - - TRBV7-6 CASSLSQNQPQHF TGTGCCAGCAGCTTATCGCAGAATCAGCCCCAGCATTTT
TRBJ2-3 - - TRBV11-2 CASSSGRGLADTQYF TGTGCCAGCAGCTCCGGTCGGGGGTTGGCAGATACGCAGTATTTT
TRBJ2-7 - - TRBV10-3 CATTREDSSASYEQYF TGTGCCACAACCCGAGAAGACAGTTCAGCCTCCTACGAGCAGTACTTC
TRBJ1-2 - - TRBV2 CASSGTSSNYGYTF TGTGCCAGCAGTGGGACTTCCTCCAACTATGGCTACACCTTC
TRBJ2-2 - - TRBV5-7 CASSWTVPGELFF TGTGCCAGCAGCTGGACAGTTCCCGGGGAGCTGTTTTTT
TRBJ2-1 - - TRBV27 CASSSPTYNEQFF TGTGCCAGCAGTTCTCCCACATACAATGAGCAGTTCTTC
TRBJ1-2 TRBD1 - TRBV19 CASSIPTGVGYGYTF TGTGCCAGTAGTATCCCGACAGGGGTGGGCTATGGCTACACCTTC
TRBJ2-5 - - TRBV4-1 CASSQFAGWGRETQYF TGCGCCAGCAGCCAATTTGCAGGGTGGGGTCGAGAGACCCAGTACTTC
TRBJ1-2 - - TRBV19 CASSISGGYTF TGTGCCAGTAGTATCAGCGGTGGCTACACCTTC
TRBJ2-1 - - TRBV13 CASSLGWGGPYNEQFF TGTGCCAGCAGCTTAGGATGGGGGGGCCCCTACAATGAGCAGTTCTTC
TRBJ2-6 - - TRBV7-6 CASSSRRRSSGANVLTF TGTGCCAGCAGCTCGCGACGGCGGAGCTCTGGGGCCAACGTCCTGACTTTC